This is a list of T cell receptor beta chains from one sample in a study of cytomegalovirus exposure and HLA in healthy donors. Profiled with immunoSEQ multiplex PCR; TCRdb holds only in-frame clones, not every one. The sample shows under 250,000 clones, 82% of them seen only once. What was sequenced was PBMCs. All receptors derive from a man in his forties in good health and CMV-seropositive. Each CDR3 is given with its conserved first and last residue. The order of the fields is D gene, clone size, V gene, J gene, CDR3 protein, CDR3 DNA. D genes are given only for firm matches. The size entry is marked missing in some rows and otherwise reads once, few, many or a size class.

>NA|NA|TRBV19|TRBJ2-5
CASSQDGEETQYF
TGTGCCAGTAGCCAGGACGGGGAAGAGACCCAGTACTTC
>TRBD2|NA|TRBV19|TRBJ2-1
CASSLGLAGAYNEQFF
TGTGCCAGTAGCCTAGGACTAGCGGGAGCCTACAATGAGCAGTTCTTC
>TRBD1|NA|TRBV2|TRBJ1-3
CAKRGGTGEVAGNTIYF
TGTGCCAAGCGAGGGGGGACAGGGGAGGTGGCGGGAAACACCATATATTTT
>TRBD1|few|TRBV5-8|TRBJ2-7
CASSLTGTGVYEQYF
TGTGCCAGCAGCTTGACCGGGACAGGGGTCTACGAGCAGTACTTC
>TRBD1|NA|TRBV27|TRBJ1-1
CASSSGTGEAFF
TGTGCCAGCAGTTCAGGGACAGGTGAAGCTTTCTTT
>NA|once|TRBV6-5|TRBJ2-1
CASSYSPGFTANEQFF
TGTGCCAGCAGCTACTCCCCGGGATTCACAGCCAATGAGCAGTTCTTC
>TRBD2|once|TRBV28|TRBJ2-1
CASRDLAGGYNEQFF
TGTGCCAGCAGAGATCTAGCGGGAGGCTACAATGAGCAGTTCTTC
>NA|NA|TRBV2|TRBJ1-1
CASSVQIEAFF
TGTGCCAGCAGTGTACAGATTGAAGCTTTCTTT
>TRBD1|NA|TRBV9|TRBJ2-1
CASSVGWGTGNNEQFF
TGTGCCAGCAGCGTAGGCTGGGGGACAGGGAACAATGAGCAGTTCTTC
>TRBD1|NA|TRBV7-9|TRBJ1-1
CSSEDRANEAFF
TGTTCCAGCGAGGACAGGGCGAATGAAGCTTTCTTT
>TRBD1|NA|TRBV7-9|TRBJ1-5
CASTPGQGNQPQHF
TGTGCCAGCACCCCGGGACAGGGTAATCAGCCCCAGCATTTT
>NA|NA|TRBV19|TRBJ1-5
CASTEQVSSNQPQHF
TGTGCCAGTACCGAACAGGTATCTAGCAATCAGCCCCAGCATTTT
>TRBD1|NA|TRBV29-1|TRBJ2-5
CSGRGGATKETQYF
TGCAGCGGGCGAGGGGGCGCGACGAAAGAGACCCAGTACTTC
>TRBD1|NA|TRBV6-5|TRBJ1-1
CASSAQGEWAEAFF
TGTGCCAGCAGTGCCCAGGGGGAGTGGGCTGAAGCTTTCTTT
>NA|few|TRBV7-9|TRBJ2-7
CASSLSSYEQYF
TGTGCCAGCAGCCTTAGCTCCTACGAGCAGTACTTC
>NA|NA|TRBV2|TRBJ1-1
CASARDGEDTEAFF
TGTGCCAGCGCCCGGGACGGGGAGGACACTGAAGCTTTCTTT
>NA|once|TRBV5-4|TRBJ1-2
CASSLAAGDYGYTF
TGTGCCAGCAGCTTGGCTGCAGGGGACTATGGCTACACCTTC
>TRBD1|NA|TRBV19|TRBJ1-5
CASSIDRGRNQPQHF
TGTGCCAGTAGTATCGACAGGGGAAGGAATCAGCCCCAGCATTTT
>NA|NA|TRBV5-1|TRBJ2-5
CASSLTGIPDQETQYF
TGCGCCAGCAGCTTAACGGGGATCCCCGACCAAGAGACCCAGTACTTC
>NA|NA|TRBV6-5|TRBJ1-1
CASSYRKGSRTEAFF
TGTGCCAGCAGTTATCGTAAAGGGAGCAGAACTGAAGCTTTCTTT
>TRBD2|NA|TRBV10-1|TRBJ2-3
CASSDSGASTDTQYF
TGCGCCAGCAGTGATAGCGGGGCCAGCACAGATACGCAGTATTTT
>TRBD1|NA|TRBV6-4|TRBJ2-3
CASSPKMTGGTDTQYF
TGTGCCAGCAGTCCCAAGATGACAGGGGGCACAGATACGCAGTATTTT
>NA|NA|TRBV30|TRBJ1-5
CAWSSGSGQPQHF
TGTGCCTGGAGTTCAGGGTCCGGGCAGCCCCAGCATTTT
>TRBD2|NA|TRBV27|TRBJ2-1
CASSTGTRAEQFF
TGTGCCAGCAGTACCGGGACTAGGGCTGAGCAGTTCTTC
>NA|once|TRBV6-5|TRBJ2-2
CASSYSRGGTGELFF
TGTGCCAGCAGTTACTCGAGAGGAGGCACCGGGGAGCTGTTTTTT
>NA|NA|TRBV7-9|TRBJ1-1
CASSFLGAQRTEAFF
TGTGCCAGCAGCTTCCTGGGGGCGCAGCGCACTGAAGCTTTCTTT
>NA|NA|TRBV14|TRBJ2-1
CASSQDQVQWGDEQFF
TGTGCCAGCAGCCAAGATCAAGTCCAATGGGGGGATGAGCAGTTCTTC
>NA|NA|TRBV6-1|TRBJ2-1
CASREGLSYNEQFF
TGTGCCAGCAGGGAAGGGCTGTCCTACAATGAGCAGTTCTTC
>NA|NA|TRBV5-1|TRBJ2-2
CASSLSAGTGELFF
TGCGCCAGCAGCTTATCGGCAGGCACCGGGGAGCTGTTTTTT
>NA|NA|TRBV6-1|TRBJ2-1
CASSSRQVPIWQFF
TGTGCCAGCAGTAGCCGACAGGTCCCGATATGGCAGTTCTTC
>NA|NA|TRBV29-1|TRBJ1-3
CSGRDSGNTIYF
TGCAGCGGCAGGGACTCTGGAAACACCATATATTTT
>NA|NA|TRBV12-5|TRBJ2-1
CASGNGGDNEQFF
TGTGCTAGTGGGAATGGCGGGGACAATGAGCAGTTCTTC
>NA|NA|TRBV2|TRBJ2-3
CASSPGGGGADTQYF
TGTGCCAGCAGCCCAGGTGGGGGGGGCGCAGATACGCAGTATTTT
>TRBD2|NA|TRBV4-1|TRBJ2-3
CASRATSGITDTQYF
TGCGCCAGCAGGGCGACTAGCGGGATTACAGATACGCAGTATTTT
>NA|NA|TRBV15|TRBJ1-1
CATSRDRNTEAFF
TGTGCCACCAGCAGAGATCGGAACACTGAAGCTTTCTTT